The 23 T cell receptor beta chains below were found in one sample sequenced in a study of blood T cell repertoires in COVID-19. The data were produced by immunoSEQ multiplex PCR, yet TCRdb's version contains in-frame clones alone and is incomplete. This table holds about 190,000 clones, over 75% found once. The specimen sequenced was peripheral blood. The receptors shown here come from a woman between 70 and 85 years old with acute or convalescent COVID-19.

This clone was detected a few times. J is TRBJ2-2 and V is TRBV7-2; possibly TRBD2 for D (5 bases). The CDR3 covers 16 residues. Germline V lookup: CDR1 SGHTA, CDR2 FQGNSA. The V end lost 0 bases, the J end lost 0 bases, and 8 bases lay between the germline ends. The CDR3 DNA reads as TGTGCCAGCAGCTTAGCGGCTAGCTCGAACACCGGGGAGCTGTTTTTT. Amino acid sequence: CASSLAASSNTGELFF.

The V call is TRBV7-9, the J call TRBJ1-6; 7 bases fit TRBD1. The germline CDR1 and CDR2 sequences are SEHNR and FQNEAQ (reference sequence). Trimming cost V 4 bases and J 9 bases; bases outside gene matches: 6. The CDR3 extends over 14 amino acids. DNA of the CDR3: TGTGCCAGCAGCTCGGGACAGCAGACTTCACCCCTCCACTTT. This gives the protein CASSSGQQTSPLHF. Looking up the rest from reference TRBV7-9 and TRBJ1-6 gives the full variable domain: DTGVSQNPRHKITKRGQNVTFRCDPISEHNRLYWYRQTLGQGPEFLTYFQNEAQLEKSRLLSDRFSAERPKGSFSTLEIQRTEQGDSAMYLCASSSGQQTSPLHFGNGTRLTVT.

The chain couples TRBV18 to TRBJ1-1; D remains unclear. Germline-derived CDR1 and CDR2 are KGHSH and LQKENI. V lost 3 bases and J lost 3, with 14 bases in between. The length of the CDR3 is 15 residues. CDR3 sequence: CASSPGLWEDTEAFF. CDR3 bases: TGTGCCAGCTCACCCGGCCTCTGGGAGGACACTGAAGCTTTCTTT.

This rearrangement joins TRBV5-1 to TRBJ2-1, with D hard to call. CDR3 length: 15 amino acids. Germline CDR1 and CDR2: SGHRS and YFSETQ. V was clipped by 0 bases and J by 5 bases, with 12 bases between them. The CDR3 region has the DNA TGCGCCAGCAGCTTGGTGATAGCCCCGAACAATGAGCAGTTCTTC. Protein: CASSLVIAPNNEQFF.

This clone was recorded only once. The J gene is TRBJ1-1, the V gene TRBV7-9; 7 bases align to TRBD1. The V gene's germline CDR1 is SEHNR and CDR2 FQNEAQ (reference sequence). The CDR3 has 15 residues. The trim removed 5 bases at V and 5 bases at J, leaving 11 bases unmatched. DNA of the CDR3: TGTGCCAGCAGCCTAAGACAGGGAACGGAGACTGAAGCTTTCTTT. It codes for CASSLRQGTETEAFF.

This clone was observed a few times. V usage is TRBV7-2 and J usage is TRBJ2-2, with 16 bases identical to TRBD2. This CDR3 spans 17 amino acids. CDR1 SGHTA and CDR2 FQGNSA come from the germline V gene. V lost 3 bases to trimming and J lost 8 bases; unmatched junction nucleotides: 6. The CDR3 DNA reads TGTGCCAGCAGCTTTTCCGGGACTAGCGGGAGGGAGGGGGAGCTGTTTTTT. Its translation is CASSFSGTSGREGELFF.

This clone was counted a single time. J is TRBJ2-7 and V is TRBV9, with D possibly being TRBD2 (6 bases). From germline, CDR1 is SGDLS and CDR2 YYNGEE. Trimming shortened V by 2 bases and J by 1 base, and 10 bases separated the two germline ends. The CDR3 is 14 residues long. The DNA for the CDR3 is TGTGCCAGCAGCGTTGGTAGCGGTTCCTACGAGCAGTACTTC. It is translated as CASSVGSGSYEQYF.

This clone appeared once. V usage is TRBV24-1 and J usage is TRBJ1-1; possibly TRBD1 for D (6 bases). CDR1 is KGHDR and CDR2 is SFDVKD in the germline V gene. The V end was cut by 1 base, the J end by 11 bases, with 10 bases between. CDR3 length: 12 residues. This CDR3 reads CATSDFQGLAFF. CDR3 in DNA: TGTGCCACCAGTGATTTTCAGGGGCTCGCTTTCTTT.

This chain uses TRBV5-5 with TRBJ1-2; weak D call: TRBD1 (6 bases). CDR1 is SGHKS and CDR2 is YYEKEE in the germline V gene (reference sequence). This CDR3 is 13 amino acids long. Trimming stripped 3 bases from V and 5 bases from J, with 11 bases between. The CDR3 loop reads CASSYLGQYGYTF. CDR3 in DNA: TGTGCCAGCAGCTACCTCGGACAGTATGGCTACACCTTC.

CDR3 region: CASSPGTGQNSGNTIYF. The DNA of the CDR3 is TGTGCCAGCTCCCCCGGGACGGGACAAAACTCTGGAAACACCATATATTTT. This rearrangement joins TRBV18 to TRBJ1-3; tentative D call: TRBD1 (6 bases). Trimming cost V 6 bases and J 0 bases, with 18 bases left between them. CDR1 KGHSH and CDR2 LQKENI come from the germline V gene. The CDR3 is 17 amino acids.

This clone was observed a single time. The rearrangement joins TRBV5-1 to TRBJ1-4, with D perhaps TRBD1 (5 bases). Per the germline V gene, CDR1 is SGHRS and CDR2 is YFSETQ. The CDR3 is 15 residues long. Trimming removed 4 bases from V and 4 bases from J, with 14 bases in between. In DNA form, the CDR3 reads TGCGCCAGCAGCCTGGACGCGGGGGGTAATGAAAAACTGTTTTTT. This translates into CASSLDAGGNEKLFF.

The chain couples TRBV15 to TRBJ1-5, with D perhaps matching TRBD1 (6 bases). From germline, CDR1 is LNHNV and CDR2 YYDKDF (reference sequence). The CDR3 runs 14 residues. V was pared by 5 bases and J by 3 bases, with 11 bases between. The CDR3 spells CATSWTVINQPQHF. Written as DNA, the CDR3 is TGTGCCACCAGCTGGACAGTTATCAATCAGCCCCAGCATTTT.

The J gene is TRBJ1-3, the V gene TRBV6-5; tentative D call: TRBD1 (6 bases). V was cut by 6 bases and J by 1 base, with 13 bases left in between. CDR1 MNHEY and CDR2 SVGAGI come from the germline V gene. The CDR3 loop spans 15 amino acids. The DNA of the CDR3 is TGTGCCAGCAGAGTCTCACAGGGATCTGGAAACACCATATATTTT. Amino acids: CASRVSQGSGNTIYF.

The CDR3 bases are TGTGCCAGCACCCCTCGGGGAGGAGGACGCACAGATACGCAGTATTTT. Its protein is CASTPRGGGRTDTQYF. The gene calls are TRBV27 and TRBJ2-3; D is possibly TRBD2 (6 bases). The CDR3 is 16 residues long. Germline CDR1 reads MNHEY; CDR2 reads SMNVEV (reference sequence). V shed 7 bases and J shed 1 base, with 18 bases lying between them.

This clone has a handful of counts. The chain employs TRBV2 and TRBJ1-3; no clear D. Germline V gene sequence: CDR1 SNHLY, CDR2 FYNNEI. Trimming stripped 5 bases from V and 7 bases from J, with 15 bases between. The CDR3 sequence is 14 residues long. The CDR3 coding sequence is TGTGCCAGCAGTTCTGGCTTCTGGGAGAACACCATATATTTT. Translation gives CASSSGFWENTIYF. The full variable domain, in which reference TRBV2 and TRBJ1-3 provide the parts outside the CDR3, is EPEVTQTPSHQVTQMGQEVILRCVPISNHLYFYWYRQILGQKVEFLVSFYNNEISEKSEIFDDQFSVERPDGSNFTLKIRSTKLEDSAMYFCASSSGFWENTIYFGEGSWLTVV.

The chain is built from TRBV27 and TRBJ1-1; the D gene is possibly TRBD1 (5 bases). This CDR3 comprises 13 residues. Deletions cut 4 bases from V and 4 bases from J, with 10 bases between. Germline values: CDR1 MNHEY, CDR2 SMNVEV (reference sequence). This CDR3 is CASSSQGATEAFF. The CDR3 DNA reads as TGTGCCAGCAGTTCCCAGGGTGCCACTGAAGCTTTCTTT.

This chain joins TRBV7-7 and TRBJ2-2; TRBD2 aligns across 7 bases. J lost 4 bases, V lost 5 bases, and 10 bases had no gene match. The CDR3 loop spans 16 amino acids. Germline V lookup: CDR1 SSHAT, CDR2 FNYEAQ (reference sequence). The CDR3 DNA is TGTGCCAGCAGCCAGACTAGCTCCGCGACCACCGGGGAGCTGTTTTTT. Protein: CASSQTSSATTGELFF.

V gene TRBV4-2 combines with J gene TRBJ1-2, with 7 bases that match TRBD1. CDR3 length: 13 amino acids. Germline CDR1 reads LGHNA; CDR2 reads YNFKEQ. Losses at the gene ends were 4 bases for V and 6 bases for J; bases not matched to a gene: 5. CDR3 bases: TGTGCCAGCAGCCCCACCGGGACAGATGGCTACACCTTC. Its translation is CASSPTGTDGYTF.

With respect to this clone: A read error may account for a junction end that differs from germline. This rearrangement joins TRBV5-1 to TRBJ2-7, with TRBD1 matching 8 bases. Per germline, CDR1 SGHRS and CDR2 YFSETQ. This CDR3 region has 14 residues. This CDR3 is CASSLPGGSNEQYF. In DNA, the CDR3 is TGCGCCAGCAGCTTGCCAGGGGGCTCCAACGAGCAGTACTTC.

This chain links TRBV6-5 with TRBJ2-1, with 10 positions matching TRBD1. Per germline, CDR1 MNHEY and CDR2 SVGAGI. V lost 2 bases, J lost 16 bases, and 5 bases stayed unmatched. The CDR3 has 12 residues. The CDR3 here is CASSYGTGASFF. The DNA for the CDR3 is TGTGCCAGCAGTTACGGGACAGGGGCATCTTTCTTC.

V and J are TRBV5-1 and TRBJ2-5, with 9 bases aligning to TRBD1. CDR1 and CDR2 from the germline V gene are SGHRS and YFSETQ. Losses at the gene ends were 5 bases for V and 2 bases for J; bases not matched to a gene: 7. This CDR3 is 15 amino acids long. CDR3 loop: CASRSTDRGQETQYF. CDR3 in DNA: TGCGCCAGCAGGAGCACGGACAGGGGTCAAGAGACCCAGTACTTC.

This chain links TRBV5-4 with TRBJ2-1, with TRBD2 as a possible D gene (5 bases). The germline V gene has CDR1 SGHNT and CDR2 YYREEE (reference sequence). V was clipped by 2 bases and J by 0 bases, with 9 bases between them. This CDR3 has 15 residues. The CDR3 DNA sequence: TGTGCCAGCAGCTTCGGGATGGGCTCCTACAATGAGCAGTTCTTC. This gives the protein CASSFGMGSYNEQFF.

This clone was recorded a few times. The CDR3 loop reads CASSASVISPQHF. In nucleotides, the CDR3 is TGTGCCAGCAGTGCGTCAGTGATAAGTCCCCAGCATTTT. This chain links TRBV2 with TRBJ1-5; D ambiguous. Trimming took 4 bases from V and 10 from J, leaving 14 bases between them. Germline-derived CDR1 and CDR2 are SNHLY and FYNNEI. This CDR3 has 13 residues.